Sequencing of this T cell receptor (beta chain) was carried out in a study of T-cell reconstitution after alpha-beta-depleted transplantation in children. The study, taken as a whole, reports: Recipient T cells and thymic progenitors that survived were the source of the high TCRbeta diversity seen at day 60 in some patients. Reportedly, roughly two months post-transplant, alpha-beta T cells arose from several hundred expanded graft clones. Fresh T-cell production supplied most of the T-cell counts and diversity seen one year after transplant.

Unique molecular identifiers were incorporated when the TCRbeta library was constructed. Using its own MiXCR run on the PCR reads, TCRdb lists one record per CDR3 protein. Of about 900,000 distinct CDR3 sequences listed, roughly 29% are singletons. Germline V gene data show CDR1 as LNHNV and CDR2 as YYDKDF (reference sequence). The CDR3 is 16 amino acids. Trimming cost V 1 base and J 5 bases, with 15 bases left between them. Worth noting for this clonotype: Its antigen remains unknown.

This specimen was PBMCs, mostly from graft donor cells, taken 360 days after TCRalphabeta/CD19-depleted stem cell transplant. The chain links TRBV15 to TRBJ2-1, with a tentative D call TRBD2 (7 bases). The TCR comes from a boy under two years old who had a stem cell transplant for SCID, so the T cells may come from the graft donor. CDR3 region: CATSRGGGFFHNEQFF. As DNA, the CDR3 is TGTGCCACCAGCAGAGGGGGGGGCTTCTTTCACAATGAGCAGTTCTTC.